This passage covers 9 T cell receptor beta chains from one sample sequenced in a study of CXCR3-negative and CXCR3-positive naive CD8 T cells. Broader study findings: Hydrophobicity was higher for TRB CDR3s found in CXCR3-positive naive cells than in CXCR3-negative naive cells.

With UMI labels, 5' RACE was used to prepare the TRB cDNA libraries. TCRdb reanalyzed the 5' RACE reads and collapses them to one entry per CDR3 protein, without DNA. The sample includes 150,000 or so distinct CDR3 sequences. Which antigens these TCRs recognize remains unknown. The sample was naive CXCR3+ CD8+ T cells from blood. Subset here: CD45RO-CCR7+CD27+CD95- naive CD8+ T cells expressing CXCR3 (TNR3+). Receptors were obtained from a human donor in good health. Some clones in this sample may be carry-over from other donors' samples.

J is TRBJ2-5 and V is TRBV28. The CDR3 has 14 amino acids. CDR1 MDHEN and CDR2 SYDVKM come from the germline V gene. CDR3 protein: CASSLSSDGETQYF.

This chain links TRBV4-3 with TRBJ2-5; TCRdb picks TRBD1, but there is no DNA to check that call. The germline CDR1 and CDR2 sequences are LGHNA and YSLEER. The CDR3 runs 14 residues. CDR3 in amino acids: CASSSGGEIETQYF.

The chain couples TRBV11-2 to TRBJ2-3; TCRdb returns TRBD2, unconfirmable since there is no DNA. CDR3 length: 13 residues. Germline lookup yields CDR1 SGHAT and CDR2 FQNNGV. CDR3 sequence reads: CASSLWETDTQYF.

The V gene is TRBV20-1, the J gene TRBJ2-7; TCRdb names TRBD2, which stays unverified in the absence of DNA. The CDR3 extends over 13 amino acids. Germline CDR1 DFQATT, CDR2 SNEGSKA (reference sequence). The CDR3 spells CSARAASSYEQYF.

The chain has TRBV20-1 and TRBJ2-7. CDR1 and CDR2 from the germline V gene are DFQATT and SNEGSKA (reference sequence). CDR3 length: 14 amino acids. The chain's CDR3 is CSARDRGAAYEQYF.

The rearrangement uses TRBV20-1 and TRBJ2-1; TCRdb gives TRBD2 as the D gene, but with no DNA this cannot be confirmed. CDR3 size: 17 residues. Germline V lookup: CDR1 DFQATT, CDR2 SNEGSKA (reference sequence). The CDR3 is CSARDGYGTSSAEEQFF.

The CDR3 spells CASIDKLYYGYTF. V and J are TRBV2 and TRBJ1-2. The germline V gene has CDR1 SNHLY and CDR2 FYNNEI. CDR3 length: 13 residues.

This chain links TRBV12-3 or TRBV12-4 with TRBJ2-5; TCRdb picks TRBD2, but there is no DNA to check that call. The CDR3 is 13 residues long. CDR3 in amino acids: CASRDAGQETQYF.

The chain recombines TRBV28 with TRBJ1-2; the D call of TRBD1 rests on TCRdb alone, since no DNA is present to check it. There are 15 residues in the CDR3. Germline CDR1 MDHEN, CDR2 SYDVKM. Here the CDR3 reads CASSLNGGLGYGYTF.